The 7 T cell receptor beta chains presented below share a single source sample, sequenced in a study of blood T cell repertoires in COVID-19 (dated by TCRdb to 2018 to 2020). The library was built by means of the immunoSEQ multiplex PCR assay. TCRdb stores this immuneACCESS table with in-frame sequences only. Part of the clones is absent; in the studies checked, under half of the shortfall reflects unresolved V genes, and no reason is known for the rest. The table for this sample lists some 88,000 clones; approximately 85% of them were counted only once. The ten largest account for 3.8% of the sample. What was sequenced was peripheral blood. The receptors here all came from a man in his sixties with acute or convalescent COVID-19.

The chain uses TRBV30 and TRBJ2-5, with D possibly TRBD2 on 6 matching bases. This CDR3 spans 14 amino acids. The V gene's germline CDR1 is GTSNPN and CDR2 SVGIG (reference sequence). V lost 4 bases, J lost 1 base, and 13 bases lay in between. CDR3 sequence: CAWTRDMGQETQYF. CDR3 bases: TGTGCCTGGACGCGGGATATGGGCCAAGAGACCCAGTACTTC.

This chain joins TRBV5-1 and TRBJ2-2; possible D gene TRBD2, 6 bases. Germline loops: CDR1 SGHRS, CDR2 YFSETQ. Trimming removed 3 bases at V and 2 bases at J, with 8 bases between. The length of the CDR3 is 14 residues. CDR3 amino acids: CASSYTSNTGELFF. The CDR3 region has the DNA TGCGCCAGCAGCTATACTAGCAACACCGGGGAGCTGTTTTTT.

The CDR3 bases are TGTGCCAGCTCACCCTCAGCGGGAGCCAACACCGGGGAGCTGTTTTTT. Its protein product is CASSPSAGANTGELFF. The chain employs TRBV18 and TRBJ2-2, with 8 bases that match TRBD2. CDR1 KGHSH and CDR2 LQKENI come from the germline V gene. The CDR3 is 16 residues long. The V gene end was trimmed by 3 bases and the J gene end by 2 bases; junction bases not matched to a gene: 5. Supplemented by reference TRBV18 and TRBJ2-2, the full variable domain reads NAGVMQNPRHLVRRRGQEARLRCSPMKGHSHVYWYRQLPEEGLKFMVYLQKENIIDESGMPKERFSAEFPKEGPSILRIQQVVRGDSAAYFCASSPSAGANTGELFFGEGSRLTVL.

In nucleotides, the CDR3 is TGTGCCAGCTCACCCAACGGCCTCGGGGAGCAGTACTTC. Translated, it gives CASSPNGLGEQYF. The chain combines TRBV18 with TRBJ2-7, with D unclear. CDR1 is KGHSH, CDR2 LQKENI, per germline. Trimming removed 3 bases at V and 7 bases at J, with 13 bases between. There are 13 residues in the CDR3.

The CDR3 is CASSVTGGASEQYF. The CDR3 coding sequence is TGTGCCAGCAGCGTGACAGGGGGCGCGTCCGAGCAGTACTTC. The V gene is TRBV9, the J gene TRBJ2-7; 10 nucleotides match TRBD1. Germline CDR1 SGDLS, CDR2 YYNGEE. This CDR3 region has 14 residues. Trimming took 2 bases from V and 6 from J; bases not matched to a gene: 5.

CDR3 sequence: CASSSGTSGGTDTQYF. The CDR3 coding sequence is TGCGCCAGCAGTTCCGGGACTAGCGGGGGCACAGATACGCAGTATTTT. This chain uses TRBV5-1 with TRBJ2-3; TRBD2 agrees at 13 bases. The CDR3 consists of 16 residues. Losses at the gene ends were 5 bases for V and 1 base for J; bases not matched to a gene: 4. Looked up from germline, CDR1 is SGHRS and CDR2 is YFSETQ.

This clone was seen a few times. The J gene is TRBJ2-1, the V gene TRBV4-1, with 9 bases that match TRBD2. Germline-derived CDR1 and CDR2 are MGHRA and YSYEKL. The V gene end was trimmed by 1 base and the J gene end by 4 bases; junction bases not matched to a gene: 5. The CDR3 contains 16 residues. CDR3: CASSQAPTSGYNEQFF. The CDR3 region has the DNA TGCGCCAGCAGCCAAGCGCCCACTAGCGGGTACAATGAGCAGTTCTTC.